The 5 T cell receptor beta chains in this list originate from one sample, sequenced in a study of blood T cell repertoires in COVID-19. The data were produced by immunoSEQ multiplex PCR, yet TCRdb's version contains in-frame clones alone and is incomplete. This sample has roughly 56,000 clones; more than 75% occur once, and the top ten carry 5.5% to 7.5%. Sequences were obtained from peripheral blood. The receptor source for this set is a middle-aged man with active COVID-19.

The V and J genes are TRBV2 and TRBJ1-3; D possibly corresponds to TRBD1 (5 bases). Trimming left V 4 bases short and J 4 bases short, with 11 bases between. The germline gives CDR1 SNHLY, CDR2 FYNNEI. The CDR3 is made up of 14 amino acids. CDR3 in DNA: TGTGCCAGCAGTGGGCGTAGACAGGGAAACACCATATATTTT. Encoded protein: CASSGRRQGNTIYF.

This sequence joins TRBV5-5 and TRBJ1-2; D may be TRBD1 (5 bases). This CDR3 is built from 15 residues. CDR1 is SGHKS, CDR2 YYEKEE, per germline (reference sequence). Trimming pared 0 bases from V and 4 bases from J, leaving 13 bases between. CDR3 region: CASSLDGDLSYGYTF. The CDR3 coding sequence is TGTGCCAGCAGCTTGGACGGGGACTTGAGCTATGGCTACACCTTC.

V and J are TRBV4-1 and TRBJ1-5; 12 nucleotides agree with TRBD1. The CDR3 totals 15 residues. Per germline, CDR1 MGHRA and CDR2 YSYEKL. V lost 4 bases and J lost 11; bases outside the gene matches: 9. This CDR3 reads CASSREGQGAGTQHF. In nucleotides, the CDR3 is TGCGCCAGCAGCCGGGAGGGACAGGGGGCCGGGACCCAGCATTTT.

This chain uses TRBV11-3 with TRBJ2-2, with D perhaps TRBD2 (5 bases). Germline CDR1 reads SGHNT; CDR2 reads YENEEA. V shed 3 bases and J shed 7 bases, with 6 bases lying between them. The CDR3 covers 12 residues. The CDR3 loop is CASSFRDGELFF. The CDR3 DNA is TGTGCCAGCAGCTTCCGGGACGGGGAGCTGTTTTTT.

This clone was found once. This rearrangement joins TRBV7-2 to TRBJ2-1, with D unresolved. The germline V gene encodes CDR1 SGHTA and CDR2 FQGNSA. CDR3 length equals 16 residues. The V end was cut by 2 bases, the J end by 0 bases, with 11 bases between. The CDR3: CASSLYPGRSYNEQFF. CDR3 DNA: TGTGCCAGCAGCTTATATCCGGGTCGCTCCTACAATGAGCAGTTCTTC.